The present T cell receptor (beta chain) was sequenced within a study of early stage breast cancer tumors (dated by TCRdb to 2015 to 2018). For the wider study: Of the roughly 17 invasive breast tumors, about a dozen were found to be estrogen receptor-positive, progesterone receptor-positive and HER2-negative. Of the approximately 12 ER+/PR+/HER2- tumors, eight were classified as invasive ductal carcinomas and four as invasive lobular carcinomas. A read coverage of roughly 10-fold per sample was achieved on average. The samples as a whole yielded around 2.5 million detected templates, corresponding to 900,000 to 1,100,000 unique clonotypes.

A remark on this clone: Which antigen it targets is not known. No clone much larger than this one lies a single base away; base qualities are absent.

Study-wide findings and limitations: Enriched TCRB sequences shared across patients were mostly commonly generated sequences, unlikely to play an important role in the tumor microenvironment. Greater similarity was observed between blood and normal breast repertoires than between blood and tumor repertoires, and tumor was distinguished from normal in about 90% of the 16 patients when each tissue was compared with blood. Because the cohort was small, a breakdown by tumor subtype could not be done. Tumors showed roughly 2.7-fold higher T cell density and higher clonality than adjacent normal breast tissue. Sequencing bulk genomic DNA from unsorted cells could not capture chain pairing or functional markers like CD4, CD8 and FOXP3.

The study profiled bulk TCR beta-chain repertoires in matched peripheral blood, tumor and adjacent normal breast tissue taken from some 17 patients with early-stage breast cancer. Before surgery, whole blood (about 4.5-10 mL) was collected into EDTA tubes and processed within 2 hours. Peripheral blood mononuclear cells were isolated by Ficoll-Paque centrifugation in SepMate-50 tubes. PBMCs were cryopreserved in about 90% FBS with approximately 10% DMSO in aliquots of roughly 2 to 4.5 million cells and stored in liquid nitrogen. Genomic DNA was extracted with the Qiagen AllPrep DNA/RNA Mini kit. Every sample was amplified as two independent genomic DNA replicates, using approximately 550 ng for blood and about 1.6 ug for tumor or normal breast. TCRB sequencing of genomic DNA was carried out with the ImmunoSeq Intro kit according to the manufacturer's instructions. For absolute quantification, the roughly 30-cycle multiplex PCR included proprietary primers along with spike-in control sequences. Single-end 150-bp reads were used to sequence an 87-bp fragment covering the CDR3 and the flanking V and J genes. Each lane of an Illumina MiSeq running version 3.0 chemistry carried seven multiplexed samples, with two replicates apiece. Regarding the original processing steps: The vendor's proprietary pipeline processed the raw data and merged both replicates into a single result for each sample. Clonotypes were defined as productive rearrangements sharing the V-gene family, CDR3 amino acid sequence and J-gene segment. Clonality was calculated as 1 minus the normalized Shannon entropy (Pielou evenness) of TCRB abundances. T cell density was estimated as total templates divided by the number of input cells, with the number of input cells inferred from the DNA input amount. Recon was used with default parameters to estimate total repertoire diversity and clonality. Clonotypes with over 0.1% abundance in tumor and at least 32-fold higher abundance in tumor than in normal breast were defined as tumor-enriched. TCRdb re-hosts the immuneACCESS table, in-frame sequences only. Its copies lack some clones; in the studies checked, an unresolved V gene accounts for under half of them, and the cause for the rest is not known. V, J and clone size are taken as reported in that table, and D and trimming were inferred from the DNA itself. Recorded for this sample are 25,000 to 35,000 clones; roughly 78% of them occurred a single time. About 13% of the sample goes to the ten largest clones.

CDR1 LNHNV and CDR2 YYDKDF were looked up in the germline V gene (reference sequence). The CDR3 goes from the cysteine to the phenylalanine over 15 residues. Only the CDR3 DNA stays, 45 bases, in frame from base 1. V is trimmed back by 1 base and J by 5 bases, and the junction contains 7 bases that no gene match accounts for. This chain joins TRBV15 to TRBJ2-7; 8 nucleotides in the junction match TRBD1. The sample consisted of blood. The sequence was obtained from a person in their sixties with breast cancer. The sequenced DNA: TGTGCCACCAGCAGAGTGGGGACAGGTCGCCACGAGCAGTACTTC. This encodes CATSRVGTGRHEQYF.